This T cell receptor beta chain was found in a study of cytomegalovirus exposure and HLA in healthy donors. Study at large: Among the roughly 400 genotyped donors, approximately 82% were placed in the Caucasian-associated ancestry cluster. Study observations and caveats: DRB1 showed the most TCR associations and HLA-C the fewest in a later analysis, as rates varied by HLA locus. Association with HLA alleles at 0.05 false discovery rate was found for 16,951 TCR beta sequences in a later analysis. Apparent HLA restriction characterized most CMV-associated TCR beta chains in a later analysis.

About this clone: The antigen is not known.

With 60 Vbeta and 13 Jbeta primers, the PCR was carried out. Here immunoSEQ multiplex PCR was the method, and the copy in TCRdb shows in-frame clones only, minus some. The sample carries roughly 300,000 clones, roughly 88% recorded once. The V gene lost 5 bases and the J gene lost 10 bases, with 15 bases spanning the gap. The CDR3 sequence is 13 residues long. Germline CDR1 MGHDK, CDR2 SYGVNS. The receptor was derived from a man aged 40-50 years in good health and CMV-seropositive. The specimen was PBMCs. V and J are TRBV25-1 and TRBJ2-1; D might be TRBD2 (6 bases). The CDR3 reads CASSSRDSPEQFF. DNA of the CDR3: TGTGCCAGCAGTTCCCGGGACTCCCCGGAGCAGTTCTTC.